The 2 T cell receptor beta chains below come from one sample, sequenced in a study of shared clonotypes between healthy human individuals. Assay: immunoSEQ multiplex PCR; the TCRdb copy retains only in-frame clones and omits some. Among 500,000 to 550,000 clones listed, around 95% were seen once. The sample taken for sequencing was naive CD4+ T cells sorted from blood. Subset in this sample: CD45RA+ positively selected. Receptors originate from a woman in her twenties or thirties in good health.

The chain uses TRBV30 and TRBJ2-7; no clear D. V was pared by 5 bases and J by 2 bases, with 7 bases between. The CDR3 length is 11 residues. Germline V gene lookup returns CDR1 GTSNPN and CDR2 SVGIG (reference sequence). This CDR3 is CAWARAYEQYF. The CDR3 DNA is TGTGCCTGGGCTAGGGCCTACGAGCAGTACTTC.

J is TRBJ1-2 and V is TRBV29-1; no reliable D call. V was cut by 4 bases and J by 8 bases, with 11 bases left in between. Germline loops: CDR1 SQVTM, CDR2 ANQGSEA. The CDR3 is 11 amino acids. The CDR3 sequence: CSVGVSGGYTF. The CDR3 DNA follows: TGCAGCGTTGGAGTCAGTGGGGGCTACACCTTC.